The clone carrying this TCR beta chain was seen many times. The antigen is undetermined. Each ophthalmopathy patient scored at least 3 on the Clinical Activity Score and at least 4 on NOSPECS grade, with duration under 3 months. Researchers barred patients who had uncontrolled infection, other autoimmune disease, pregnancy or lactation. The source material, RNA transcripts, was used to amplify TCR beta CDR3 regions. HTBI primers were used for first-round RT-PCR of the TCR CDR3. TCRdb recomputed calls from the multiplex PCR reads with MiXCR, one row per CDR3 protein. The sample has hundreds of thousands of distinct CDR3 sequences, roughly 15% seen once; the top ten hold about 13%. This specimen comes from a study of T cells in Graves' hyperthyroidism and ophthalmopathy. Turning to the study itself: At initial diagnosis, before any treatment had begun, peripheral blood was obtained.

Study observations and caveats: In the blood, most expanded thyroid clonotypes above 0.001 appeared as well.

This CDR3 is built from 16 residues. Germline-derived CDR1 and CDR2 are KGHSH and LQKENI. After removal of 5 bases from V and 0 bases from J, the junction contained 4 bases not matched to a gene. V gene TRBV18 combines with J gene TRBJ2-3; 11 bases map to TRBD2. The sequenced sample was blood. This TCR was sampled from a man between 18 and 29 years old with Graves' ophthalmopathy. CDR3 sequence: CASSGGLAASTDTQYF. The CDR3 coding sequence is TGTGCCAGCTCAGGGGGACTAGCGGCTAGCACAGATACGCAGTATTTT.